This T cell receptor beta chain was captured in a study of HIV-infected patients and healthy controls. Study observations and caveats: HIV-infected repertoires had significantly higher mean Gini indices than controls, possibly reflecting oligoclonality. HIV-infected patients shared fewer CDR3 sequences between individuals than healthy controls.

The repertoire came from unfractionated whole blood and reflected all unsorted peripheral T cells. The RNA source was a roughly 2.5 ml peripheral blood draw. This clonotype was seen many times. Its antigen is currently unknown. The ends lost 0 bases at V and 5 bases at J; junction bases unmatched: 9. The CDR3 runs 17 residues. The V gene's germline CDR1 is LGHDT and CDR2 YNNKEL (reference sequence). cDNA was made from 500 ng RNA using alpha and beta constant primers. Each of the alpha and beta chains got its own library through chain-specific third strand synthesis with indices. A single record per CDR3 protein comes from TCRdb applying MiXCR to the 5' RACE reads. The repertoire consists of 17,000 or so distinct CDR3 sequences, with 4.5% to 5.5% occurring once and the leading ten covering 1.9%.

This TCR derives from an adult in good health. Sequenced material: blood. The chain employs TRBV3-1 and TRBJ1-4; 7 positions agree with TRBD1. CDR3 nucleotides: TGTGCCAGCAGCCAAGATGTGGTGACAGGGCGAAATGAAAAACTGTTTTTT. This gives the protein CASSQDVVTGRNEKLFF. The variable domain in full, completed from reference TRBV3-1 and TRBJ1-4, reads DTAVSQTPKYLVTQMGNDKSIKCEQNLGHDTMYWYKQDSKKFLKIMFSYNNKELIINETVPNRFSPKSPDKAHLNLHINSLELGDSAVYFCASSQDVVTGRNEKLFFGSGTQLSVL.